This T cell receptor (beta chain) was profiled in a study of long-term antiretroviral therapy in people with HIV. Trimming removed 5 bases at V and 8 bases at J, with 18 bases between. Germline CDR1 is MDHEN and CDR2 is SYDVKM. This CDR3 has 14 residues. The assay, immunoSEQ v3.0, was run at survey level. Measured with immunoSEQ multiplex PCR; TCRdb has only the in-frame clones, and not every one. Here the sample spans 20,000 to 25,000 clones, more than 75% being singletons. The source is a woman between 40 and 50 years old with HIV. The gene calls are TRBV28 and TRBJ1-1, with a weak D call TRBD1 (5 bases). The sample consisted of unsorted PBMCs, taken 0.5 years after starting antiretroviral therapy. The CDR3: CASSPGGGVWEAFF. Written as DNA, the CDR3 is TGTGCCAGCAGTCCTGGGGGGGGAGTATGGGAAGCTTTCTTT.